The 25 T cell receptor beta chains given below trace back to one sample, sequenced in a study of beta chain features in type 1 diabetes. Study results and limitations: A moderate, significant TCRB CDR3 shortening appeared in type 1 diabetes across four CD4+ subsets.

The authors reverse transcribed all of the isolated RNA, so sequencing captured expressed TCRB transcripts. Clones were sequenced by immunoSEQ multiplex PCR, and TCRdb holds only the in-frame ones, with some missing. The sample contains a few hundred thousand clones, about 15% of which appear only once. These receptors' targets are unknown. What was sequenced was naive CD4+ T cells from blood. These receptors originate from a young man with type 1 diabetes.

The chain recombines TRBV6-5 with TRBJ2-6, with D uncertain. This CDR3 has 13 residues. V gave up 8 bases and J gave up 2 bases, with 7 bases separating them. Germline CDR1 MNHEY, CDR2 SVGAGI. The CDR3 DNA is TGTGCCAGCCACAGAACTGGGGCCAACGTCCTGACTTTC. This encodes CASHRTGANVLTF.

This clone was recorded a few times. The J gene is TRBJ2-7, the V gene TRBV6-6, with a weak D call TRBD2 (5 bases). Trimming stripped 3 bases from V and 2 bases from J, with 8 bases between. Germline V CDR1 and CDR2: MNHNY, SVGAGI (reference sequence). The CDR3 contains 13 residues. For the CDR3, the DNA is TGTGCCAGCAGTTATCCACTAGCCTACGAGCAGTACTTC. Encoded protein: CASSYPLAYEQYF.

The J gene is TRBJ1-1, the V gene TRBV2; 10 bases match TRBD1. Germline CDR1 is SNHLY and CDR2 is FYNNEI. Trimming at V came to 4 bases and at J to 7 bases, leaving 3 bases not matched to a gene. This CDR3 spans 13 amino acids. CDR3 DNA: TGTGCCAGCAGTGGGACAGGGGGGAATGAAGCTTTCTTT. Protein product: CASSGTGGNEAFF.

CDR3 loop: CASGRGADTQYF. DNA of the CDR3: TGCGCCAGCGGAAGGGGCGCAGATACGCAGTATTTT. The chain has TRBV4-1 and TRBJ2-3; D is perhaps TRBD1 (5 bases). The CDR3 length is 12 residues. Germline assignment: CDR1 MGHRA and CDR2 YSYEKL. Trimming shortened V by 8 bases and J by 4 bases, and 10 bases separated the two germline ends.

The CDR3 spells CASSFPWGRETQYF. DNA of the CDR3: TGTGCCAGCAGTTTCCCCTGGGGCCGAGAGACCCAGTACTTC. The chain is built from TRBV6-6 and TRBJ2-5; D perhaps matches TRBD1 (5 bases). The CDR3 sequence is 14 residues long. The germline V and J ends were trimmed by 4 bases and 4 bases, with 13 bases remaining between them. Germline V gives CDR1 MNHNY, CDR2 SVGAGI (reference sequence).

The chain is built from TRBV27 and TRBJ2-3; no clear D. The V and J ends lost 2 bases and 6 bases respectively, with 12 bases between them. The V gene's germline CDR1 is MNHEY and CDR2 SMNVEV (reference sequence). CDR3 length: 14 amino acids. The CDR3 is CASSLLSVVDTQYF. In DNA, the CDR3 is TGTGCCAGCAGTTTACTTTCGGTGGTCGATACGCAGTATTTT.

This clone was seen more than once but under ten times. The chain recombines TRBV2 with TRBJ2-5; 10 bases align to TRBD2. Germline V gives CDR1 SNHLY, CDR2 FYNNEI. This CDR3 contains 14 residues. V was clipped by 7 bases and J by 11 bases; unmatched bases: 13. DNA of the CDR3: TGTGCCAGCACAGTCCGGGGACTAGCGAAAGAGCAGTACTTC. Translated, it gives CASTVRGLAKEQYF.

CDR3 sequence: CASTRHSGSADTQYF. In nucleotides, the CDR3 is TGTGCCAGCACCCGCCACAGCGGGAGCGCAGATACGCAGTATTTT. The chain combines TRBV2 with TRBJ2-3; TRBD2 matches 8 bases. The J segment lost 4 bases and the V segment lost 7 bases, leaving 10 bases of the junction unmatched. The germline gives CDR1 SNHLY, CDR2 FYNNEI. CDR3 length: 15 amino acids.

The chain recombines TRBV7-9 with TRBJ2-2, with D perhaps TRBD1 (6 bases). Trimming pared 5 bases from V and 0 bases from J, leaving 13 bases between. The germline CDR1 and CDR2 sequences are SEHNR and FQNEAQ (reference sequence). This CDR3 region has 16 residues. The CDR3 loop is CASSAHEGANTGELFF. Here the CDR3 DNA reads TGTGCCAGCAGCGCCCACGAGGGGGCGAACACCGGGGAGCTGTTTTTT. Filled out from reference TRBV7-9 and TRBJ2-2, the complete variable domain reads DTGVSQNPRHKITKRGQNVTFRCDPISEHNRLYWYRQTLGQGPEFLTYFQNEAQLEKSRLLSDRFSAERPKGSFSTLEIQRTEQGDSAMYLCASSAHEGANTGELFFGEGSRLTVL.

The chain links TRBV5-1 to TRBJ1-2; 7 nucleotides align to TRBD1. This CDR3 is 12 amino acids long. The V and J ends lost 2 bases and 6 bases, in that order; junction bases with no gene match: 1. CDR1 and CDR2 (germline): SGHRS, YFSETQ. The CDR3 DNA reads TGCGCCAGCAGCTTCGGGACAGATGGCTACACCTTC. Translation: CASSFGTDGYTF.

The chain links TRBV4-2 to TRBJ2-7; possibly TRBD2 for D (6 bases). Germline CDR1 reads LGHNA; CDR2 reads YNFKEQ. The ends were cut back, 4 bases at V and 5 bases at J, with 18 bases in the middle. This CDR3 is built from 15 residues. This chain's CDR3 is CASSRGVAILDEQYF. Here the CDR3 DNA reads TGTGCCAGCAGCCGGGGGGTGGCCATTCTGGACGAGCAGTACTTC.

This clone has more than one count but fewer than ten. The V call is TRBV28, the J call TRBJ2-5; TRBD2 matches at 10 bases. CDR1 is MDHEN, CDR2 SYDVKM, per germline. Unmatched junction bases numbered 4, after V lost 4 bases and J lost 5 bases. The CDR3 is 14 amino acids. The CDR3 sequence: CASSSSGGAETQYF. CDR3 coding DNA: TGTGCCAGCAGTTCGAGCGGGGGGGCGGAGACCCAGTACTTC.

This clone has a handful of counts. The chain has TRBV5-1 and TRBJ2-1; 7 bases are shared with TRBD1. In germline, CDR1 is SGHRS, CDR2 YFSETQ. The trim removed 2 bases at V and 9 bases at J, leaving 2 bases unmatched. The CDR3 is 12 residues long. The CDR3 bases are TGCGCCAGCAGCTTCCCAGGGGGTGAGCAGTTCTTC. This gives the protein CASSFPGGEQFF.

The chain has TRBV4-1 and TRBJ2-5, with 9 bases matching TRBD2. The germline V gene has CDR1 MGHRA and CDR2 YSYEKL. V dropped 0 bases and J dropped 4; count of bases not matched to a gene: 6. The CDR3 length is 16 residues. DNA for the CDR3: TGCGCCAGCAGCCAAGATTTAGCGGGAGCCCCAGAGACCCAGTACTTC. Encoded protein: CASSQDLAGAPETQYF.

The sample holds a few counts of this clone. V and J are TRBV9 and TRBJ1-2, with D perhaps matching TRBD1 (6 bases). The germline V gene encodes CDR1 SGDLS and CDR2 YYNGEE. This CDR3 has 16 amino acids. The germline V and J ends were trimmed by 4 bases and 5 bases, with 21 bases remaining between them. CDR3 in DNA: TGTGCCAGCAGCTTAGGATTGGCAGGGGAAGATTATGGCTACACCTTC. Its protein product is CASSLGLAGEDYGYTF.

V is TRBV21-1 and J is TRBJ1-1; the D call in the table, TRBD1, was not verified against the DNA. TRBV21-1 is a listed pseudogene. The CDR3 consists of 15 residues. CDR3 bases: TGTGCCAGCAGCACGGACAGGGGAGAAGGAACTGAAGCTTTCTTT. Protein sequence: CASSTDRGEGTEAFF.

The chain uses TRBV19 and TRBJ1-5; D not certain. The germline CDR1 and CDR2 sequences are LNHDA and SQIVND (reference sequence). The CDR3 totals 15 residues. Trimming pared 1 base from V and 7 bases from J, leaving 14 bases between. This chain's CDR3 is CASSIGGLAGQPQHF. The CDR3 DNA reads as TGTGCCAGTAGTATAGGAGGGCTCGCGGGGCAGCCCCAGCATTTT.

This clone was observed a handful of times. This chain connects TRBV30 to TRBJ2-5; D perhaps matches TRBD2 (6 bases). The CDR3 covers 13 residues. The V gene's germline CDR1 is GTSNPN and CDR2 SVGIG (reference sequence). V was shortened by 0 bases and J by 3 bases, with 8 bases between the two germline ends. CDR3 loop: CAWSVGGEETQYF. The CDR3 DNA follows: TGTGCCTGGAGTGTGGGGGGAGAAGAGACCCAGTACTTC.

This sequence joins TRBV30 and TRBJ2-3; tentatively, D is TRBD2 (5 bases). The V and J ends lost 3 bases and 7 bases respectively, with 17 bases between them. From germline, CDR1 is GTSNPN and CDR2 SVGIG (reference sequence). The CDR3 is 14 amino acids. The CDR3 protein is CAWSPNLAGNTQYF. CDR3 DNA: TGTGCCTGGAGCCCTAATCTGGCGGGCAATACGCAGTATTTT.

The CDR3 DNA is TGCAGCGTGAGGGCGGGGGAGCCCACAGATACGCAGTATTTT. It yields the protein CSVRAGEPTDTQYF. V usage is TRBV29-1 and J usage is TRBJ2-3; 7 nucleotides align to TRBD2. Germline CDR1 SQVTM, CDR2 ANQGSEA. Unmatched junction bases numbered 8, after V lost 6 bases and J lost 2 bases. CDR3 length equals 14 residues.

The chain couples TRBV6-5 to TRBJ2-7; D possibly corresponds to TRBD1 (6 bases). The CDR3 has 15 amino acids. Looked up from germline, CDR1 is MNHEY and CDR2 is SVGAGI. V lost 8 bases to trimming and J lost 0 bases, with 17 bases between them. CDR3 in amino acids: CASARGHTSSYEQYF. Here the CDR3 DNA reads TGTGCCAGCGCCCGGGGACATACGAGCTCCTACGAGCAGTACTTC.

The rearrangement uses TRBV29-1 and TRBJ2-1; 7 bases agree with TRBD2. V shed 1 base, J shed 6 bases, and the junction held 3 bases outside the gene matches. The CDR3 length is 13 residues. Germline assignment: CDR1 SQVTM and CDR2 ANQGSEA. CDR3 protein: CSVEVGRGNEQFF. In nucleotides, the CDR3 is TGCAGCGTTGAAGTTGGGAGGGGCAATGAGCAGTTCTTC.

The chain links TRBV29-1 to TRBJ1-4; possible D gene TRBD1, 5 bases. V was cut by 6 bases and J by 8 bases, with 7 bases left in between. This CDR3 comprises 10 residues. From germline, CDR1 is SQVTM and CDR2 ANQGSEA. The CDR3 DNA is TGCAGCGTGGGGGGAGAAAAACTGTTTTTT. Protein product: CSVGGEKLFF.

There are a few counts of this clone. The rearrangement uses TRBV30 and TRBJ1-3, with TRBD1 matching over 7 bases. Trimming removed 2 bases from V and 8 bases from J; junction bases left unmatched: 6. CDR1 and CDR2 (germline): GTSNPN, SVGIG (reference sequence). This CDR3 is 13 amino acids long. This chain's CDR3 is CAWSSTGKDTIYF. In nucleotides, the CDR3 is TGTGCCTGGAGTTCGACAGGGAAGGACACCATATATTTT.

This clone occurred a few times. The chain recombines TRBV9 with TRBJ1-4, with a possible D match to TRBD1 (6 bases). V was trimmed by 4 bases and J by 2 bases, leaving 12 bases between them. This CDR3 is built from 15 residues. Germline V gene data show CDR1 as SGDLS and CDR2 as YYNGEE. The CDR3 sequence: CASSPQGFTNEKLFF. The CDR3 DNA reads as TGTGCCAGCAGCCCACAGGGTTTTACTAATGAAAAACTGTTTTTT.